These 4 T cell receptor beta chains share one sample of origin, sequenced in a study of OX40 agonist ivuxolimab in advanced cancers. The protocol was immunoSEQ multiplex PCR, while the TCRdb copy is restricted to in-frame clones and leaves out a portion. The profile shows 72,000 or so clones, roughly 87% of them singletons. Here the sequenced sample was CD4+ or CD8+ T cells sorted from blood, taken in a trial of the OX40 agonist ivuxolimab. These receptors were obtained from an adult with an advanced solid tumor such as melanoma, head and neck, liver or kidney cancer.

The chain has TRBV6-5 and TRBJ1-2, with D tentatively TRBD1 (5 bases). The germline V and J ends were trimmed by 4 bases and 8 bases, with 8 bases remaining between them. Germline loops: CDR1 MNHEY, CDR2 SVGAGI. The CDR3 extends over 11 amino acids. CDR3 protein: CASSSGGGYTF. The DNA for the CDR3 is TGTGCCAGCAGTTCCGGGGGGGGCTACACCTTC.

This clone was detected a few times. V usage is TRBV19 and J usage is TRBJ1-6, with D perhaps matching TRBD1 (5 bases). This CDR3 comprises 14 residues. Trimming took 6 bases from V and 7 from J, leaving 13 bases between them. Germline V gene data show CDR1 as LNHDA and CDR2 as SQIVND (reference sequence). The CDR3 protein is CASRPNWGNSPLHF. In DNA, the CDR3 is TGTGCCAGTAGGCCGAATTGGGGGAATTCACCCCTCCACTTT.

J is TRBJ2-2 and V is TRBV7-6, with 7 bases that match TRBD1. V shed 3 bases, J shed 2 bases, and the junction held 3 bases outside the gene matches. This CDR3 spans 15 amino acids. Germline V gene data show CDR1 as SGHVS and CDR2 as FNYEAQ. The CDR3 DNA reads TGTGCCAGCAGCTTCAACAGGGGAAACACCGGGGAGCTGTTTTTT. Amino acid sequence: CASSFNRGNTGELFF.

This clone occurred once. A junction boundary mismatches the germline segment, possibly from a read error. The chain links TRBV7-7 to TRBJ2-1, with TRBD1 identical over 9 bases. There are 16 residues in the CDR3. Germline CDR1 and CDR2: SSHAT and FNYEAQ (reference sequence). The chain's CDR3 is CASSLGTGSMPNEQFF. In DNA form, the CDR3 reads TGTGCTAGCAGCTTAGGGACAGGGTCTATGCCCAATGAGCAGTTCTTC.